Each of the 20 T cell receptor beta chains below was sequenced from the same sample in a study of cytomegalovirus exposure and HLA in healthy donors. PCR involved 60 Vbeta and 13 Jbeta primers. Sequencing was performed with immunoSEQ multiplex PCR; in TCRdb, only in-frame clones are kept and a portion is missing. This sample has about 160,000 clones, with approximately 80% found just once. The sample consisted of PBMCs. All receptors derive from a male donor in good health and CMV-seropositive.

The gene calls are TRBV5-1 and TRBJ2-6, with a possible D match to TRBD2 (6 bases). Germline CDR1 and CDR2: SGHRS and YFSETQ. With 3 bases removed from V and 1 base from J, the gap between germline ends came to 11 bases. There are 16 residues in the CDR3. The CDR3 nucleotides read TGCGCCAGCAGCTCCGGGGACTCTTCTGGGGCCAACGTCCTGACTTTC. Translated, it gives CASSSGDSSGANVLTF.

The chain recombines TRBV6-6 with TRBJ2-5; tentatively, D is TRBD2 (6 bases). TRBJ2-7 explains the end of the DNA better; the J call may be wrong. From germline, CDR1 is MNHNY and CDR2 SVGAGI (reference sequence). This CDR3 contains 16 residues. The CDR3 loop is CATTEGNLGVTYEQYF. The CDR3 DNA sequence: TGTGCCACCACGGAGGGAAACCTAGGGGTCACCTACGAGCAGTACTTC.

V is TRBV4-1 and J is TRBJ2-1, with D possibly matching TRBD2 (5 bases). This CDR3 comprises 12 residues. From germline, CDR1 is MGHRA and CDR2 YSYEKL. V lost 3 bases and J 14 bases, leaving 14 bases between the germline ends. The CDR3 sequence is CASSHPGRDEFF. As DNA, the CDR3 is TGCGCCAGCAGCCACCCTGGCCGGGATGAGTTCTTC.

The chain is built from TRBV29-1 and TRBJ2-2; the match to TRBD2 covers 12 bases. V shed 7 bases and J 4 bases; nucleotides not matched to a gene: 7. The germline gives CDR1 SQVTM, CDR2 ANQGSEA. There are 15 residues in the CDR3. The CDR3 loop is CSARLAGVPTGELFF. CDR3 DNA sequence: TGCAGCGCTAGACTAGCGGGAGTCCCCACCGGGGAGCTGTTTTTT.

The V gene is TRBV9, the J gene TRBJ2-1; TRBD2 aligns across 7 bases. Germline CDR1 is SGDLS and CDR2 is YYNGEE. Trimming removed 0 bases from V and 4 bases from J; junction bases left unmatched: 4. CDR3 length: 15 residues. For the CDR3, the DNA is TGTGCCAGCAGCGTAGATCTAGCGGATTACAATGAGCAGTTCTTC. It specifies CASSVDLADYNEQFF.

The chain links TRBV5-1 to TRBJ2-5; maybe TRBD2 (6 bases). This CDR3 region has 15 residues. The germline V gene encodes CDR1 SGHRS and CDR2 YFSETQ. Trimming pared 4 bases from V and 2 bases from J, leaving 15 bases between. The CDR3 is CASSPEGQRQETQYF. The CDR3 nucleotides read TGCGCCAGCAGCCCGGAGGGGCAGAGACAAGAGACCCAGTACTTC.

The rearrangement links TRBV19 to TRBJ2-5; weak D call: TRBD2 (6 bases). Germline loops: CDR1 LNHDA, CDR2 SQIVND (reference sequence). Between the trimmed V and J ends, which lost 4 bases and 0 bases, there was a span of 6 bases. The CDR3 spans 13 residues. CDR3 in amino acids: CASSRTNQETQYF. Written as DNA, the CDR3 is TGTGCCAGTAGTAGGACTAACCAAGAGACCCAGTACTTC.

CDR3 sequence: CASSFGTSGNEQFF. CDR3 DNA sequence: TGTGCCAGCAGCTTCGGGACTAGCGGCAATGAGCAGTTCTTC. The chain combines TRBV7-9 with TRBJ2-1, with 11 bases lining up with TRBD2. Trimming at V came to 3 bases and at J to 6 bases, leaving 1 base not matched to a gene. Germline loops: CDR1 SEHNR, CDR2 FQNEAQ (reference sequence). CDR3 length equals 14 residues.

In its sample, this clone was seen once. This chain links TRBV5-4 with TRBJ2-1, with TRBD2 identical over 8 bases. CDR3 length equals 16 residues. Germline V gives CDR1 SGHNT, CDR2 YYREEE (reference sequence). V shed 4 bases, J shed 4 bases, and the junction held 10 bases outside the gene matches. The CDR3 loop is CASSPSGSVRYNEQFF. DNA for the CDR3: TGTGCCAGCAGCCCAAGCGGGAGTGTTAGGTACAATGAGCAGTTCTTC.

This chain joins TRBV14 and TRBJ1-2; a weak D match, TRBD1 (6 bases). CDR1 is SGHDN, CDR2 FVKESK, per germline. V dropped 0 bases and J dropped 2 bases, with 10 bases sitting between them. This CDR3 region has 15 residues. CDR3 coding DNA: TGTGCCAGCAGCCAAGACGTGAGGGGGAACTATGGCTACACCTTC. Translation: CASSQDVRGNYGYTF.

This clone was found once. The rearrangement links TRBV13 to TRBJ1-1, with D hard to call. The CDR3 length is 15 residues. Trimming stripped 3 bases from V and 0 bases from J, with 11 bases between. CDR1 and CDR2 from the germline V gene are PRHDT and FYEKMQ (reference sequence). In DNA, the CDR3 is TGTGCCAGCAGCTTTATGGCCGGGTTGAACACTGAAGCTTTCTTT. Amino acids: CASSFMAGLNTEAFF.

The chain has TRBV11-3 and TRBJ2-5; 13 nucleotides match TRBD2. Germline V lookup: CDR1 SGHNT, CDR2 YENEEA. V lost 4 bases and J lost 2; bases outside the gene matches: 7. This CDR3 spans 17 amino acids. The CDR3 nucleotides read TGTGCCAGCAGCTCCGGACTAGCGGGAGCTGGGCAAGAGACCCAGTACTTC. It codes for CASSSGLAGAGQETQYF.

The CDR3 DNA is TGTGCCAGCAGCTTAGATCAGGGGGCCACCGGGGAGCTGTTTTTT. It is translated as CASSLDQGATGELFF. The chain recombines TRBV11-2 with TRBJ2-2; TRBD1 matches 8 bases. This CDR3 is built from 15 residues. CDR1 and CDR2 from the germline V gene are SGHAT and FQNNGV. V shed 0 bases and J 4 bases; nucleotides not matched to a gene: 1. Looking up the rest from reference TRBV11-2 and TRBJ2-2 gives the full variable domain: EAGVAQSPRYKIIEKRQSVAFWCNPISGHATLYWYQQILGQGPKLLIQFQNNGVVDDSQLPKDRFSAERLKGVDSTLKIQPAKLEDSAVYLCASSLDQGATGELFFGEGSRLTVL.

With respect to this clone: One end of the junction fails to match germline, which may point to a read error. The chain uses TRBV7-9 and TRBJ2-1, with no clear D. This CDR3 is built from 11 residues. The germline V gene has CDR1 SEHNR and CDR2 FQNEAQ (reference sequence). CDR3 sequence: CSSSSDNEQFF. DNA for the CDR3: TGTTCCAGCAGCTCCGACAATGAGCAGTTCTTC.

The CDR3 sequence is CASSPRGAAYEQYF. CDR3 bases: TGTGCCAGCAGTCCCCGGGGGGCGGCCTACGAGCAGTACTTC. V gene TRBV7-6 combines with J gene TRBJ2-7; TRBD2 might be the D (7 bases). The CDR3 loop spans 14 amino acids. V was clipped by 6 bases and J by 2 bases, with 14 bases between them. The germline CDR1 and CDR2 sequences are SGHVS and FNYEAQ.

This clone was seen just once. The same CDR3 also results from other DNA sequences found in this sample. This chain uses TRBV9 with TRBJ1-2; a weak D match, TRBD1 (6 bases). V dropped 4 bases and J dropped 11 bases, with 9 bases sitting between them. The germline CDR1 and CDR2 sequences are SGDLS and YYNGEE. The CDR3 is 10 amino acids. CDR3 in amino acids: CASSPRGYTF. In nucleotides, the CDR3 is TGTGCCAGCAGCCCAAGGGGGTACACCTTC.

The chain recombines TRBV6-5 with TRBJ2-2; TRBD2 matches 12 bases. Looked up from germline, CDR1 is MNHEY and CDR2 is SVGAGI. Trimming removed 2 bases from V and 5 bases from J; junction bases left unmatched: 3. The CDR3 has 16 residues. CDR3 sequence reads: CASSYPLAGGTGELFF. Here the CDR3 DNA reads TGTGCCAGCAGTTACCCTCTAGCGGGGGGGACCGGGGAGCTGTTTTTT.

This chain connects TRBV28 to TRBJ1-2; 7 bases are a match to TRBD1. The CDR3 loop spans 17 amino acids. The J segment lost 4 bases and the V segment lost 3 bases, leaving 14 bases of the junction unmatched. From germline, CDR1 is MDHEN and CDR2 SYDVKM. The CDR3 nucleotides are TGTGCCAGCAGTTTGTTGTGGGCAGGGGGTCATACCTATGGCTACACCTTC. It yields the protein CASSLLWAGGHTYGYTF.

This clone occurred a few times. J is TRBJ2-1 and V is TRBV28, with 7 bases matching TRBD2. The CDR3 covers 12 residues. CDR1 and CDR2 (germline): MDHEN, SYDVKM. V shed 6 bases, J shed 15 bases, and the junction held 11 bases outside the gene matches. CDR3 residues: CASSPKKRERFF. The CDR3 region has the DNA TGTGCCAGCAGCCCAAAAAAGCGGGAACGGTTCTTC.

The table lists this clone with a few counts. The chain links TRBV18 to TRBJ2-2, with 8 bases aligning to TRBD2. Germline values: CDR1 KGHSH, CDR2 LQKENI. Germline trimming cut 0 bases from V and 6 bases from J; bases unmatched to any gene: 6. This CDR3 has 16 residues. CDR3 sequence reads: CASSPPGLEIAGELFF. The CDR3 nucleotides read TGTGCCAGCTCACCACCGGGACTAGAAATTGCCGGGGAGCTGTTTTTT.